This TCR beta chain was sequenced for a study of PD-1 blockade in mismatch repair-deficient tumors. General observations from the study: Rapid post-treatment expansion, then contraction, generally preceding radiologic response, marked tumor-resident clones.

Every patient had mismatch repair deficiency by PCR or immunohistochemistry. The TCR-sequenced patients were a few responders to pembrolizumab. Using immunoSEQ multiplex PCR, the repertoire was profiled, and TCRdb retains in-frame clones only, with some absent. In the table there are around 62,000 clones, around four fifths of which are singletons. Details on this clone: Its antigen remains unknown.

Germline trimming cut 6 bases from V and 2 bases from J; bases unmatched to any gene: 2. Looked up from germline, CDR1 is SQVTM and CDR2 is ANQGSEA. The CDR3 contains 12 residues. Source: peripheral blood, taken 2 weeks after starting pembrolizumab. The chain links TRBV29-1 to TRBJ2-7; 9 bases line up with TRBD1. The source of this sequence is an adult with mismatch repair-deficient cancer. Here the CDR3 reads CSVGQGAYEQYF. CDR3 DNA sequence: TGCAGCGTGGGACAGGGTGCCTACGAGCAGTACTTC.